This paragraph covers one T cell receptor beta chain sequence. Authors' processing steps: The authors estimated nucleated cell counts from reference gene primer amplification. The table came from immunoSEQ multiplex PCR; TCRdb's copy has only in-frame clones and leaves some out. V and J calls and clone size are as listed in that table; D and trimming were resolved from the DNA. This sample has some 240,000 clones, with about 78% found just once. These data belong to a study of blood T cell repertoires in COVID-19. Study context: The United States, Italy and Spain supplied acute and convalescent COVID-19 samples. PBMCs, B-cell-depleted T cells, or T cells were the source of the cDNA or gDNA that made up the material.

V lost 4 bases and J 0 bases, leaving 15 bases between the germline ends. This CDR3 comprises 16 residues. CDR1 SGHVS and CDR2 FNYEAQ come from the germline V gene. This rearrangement joins TRBV7-6 to TRBJ1-1; weak D call: TRBD1 (6 bases). Source material: peripheral blood. This clonotype originated in a woman aged 70-85 years with acute or convalescent COVID-19. The CDR3 nucleotides read TGTGCCAGCAGCTCTAGGGGGGGGGCTGTGAACACTGAAGCTTTCTTT. Protein product: CASSSRGGAVNTEAFF.